This T cell receptor (beta chain) was captured in a study of identical twins. Study-level results: Twins' surplus sharing was weaker for beta out-of-frame sequences. The conclusions drew on cross-sectional statistical analysis instead of tracking the same donors. Low generation probability was overrepresented in out-of-frame alpha sequences shared by twins.

The germline V and J ends were trimmed by 4 bases and 5 bases, with 5 bases remaining between them. The CDR3 extends over 10 amino acids. Germline lookup yields CDR1 DFQATT and CDR2 SNEGSKA (reference sequence). TCRdb ran MiXCR on the 5' RACE reads and lists one entry per CDR3 protein. Here the sample spans approximately 600,000 distinct CDR3 sequences, approximately 9.6% being singletons. This clonotype was found a few times. The antigen remains unidentified. This sample also appeared in a second study, on yellow fever vaccine responses in identical twins. This second report adds: After vaccination, twins' T cell response reportedly seemed partly convergent, partly personalized.

This sequence joins TRBV20-1 and TRBJ2-5; D remains ambiguous. The TCR comes from a woman under 30 in good health. The material sequenced was PBMCs. For the CDR3, the DNA is TGCAGTGCTAACTTGGAGACCCAGTACTTC. Protein product: CSANLETQYF.